This is a list of T cell receptor beta chains from one sample in a study of blood T cell repertoires in COVID-19. Here immunoSEQ multiplex PCR was the method, and the copy in TCRdb shows in-frame clones only, minus some. This sample has 140,000 or so clones, with 65% to 90% found just once. Sequenced input: peripheral blood. The receptors derive from a man aged 50 to 60 with acute or convalescent COVID-19. The CDR3 runs from the conserved cysteine through the conserved F or W. A D gene is named only where the DNA matches it firmly. A clone size is listed for some rows: how often the clone was seen (once, few, many), or a class if it is expanded.

size	V	J	D	DNA	CDR3
-	TRBV6-5	TRBJ1-1	TRBD1	TGTGCCAGCAGCTCCGGGACAGGGAACACTGAAGCTTTCTTT	CASSSGTGNTEAFF
-	TRBV14	TRBJ1-5	-	TGTGCCAGCAGCCAAAACGGGAATCAGCCCCAGCATTTT	CASSQNGNQPQHF
-	TRBV9	TRBJ1-2	TRBD1	TGTGCCAGCAGCTACTGGACAGGGGACGGCTACACCTTC	CASSYWTGDGYTF
-	TRBV28	TRBJ2-7	-	TGTGCCAGCAGCCGGGACACCTCCTCCTACGAGCAGTACTTC	CASSRDTSSYEQYF
once	TRBV3-1/TRBV3-2	TRBJ1-2	-	TGTGCCAGCAGCCAAGTTGGCAGGGCTTCCCCCTATGGCTACACCTTC	CASSQVGRASPYGYTF
-	TRBV5-1	TRBJ2-5	-	TGCGCCAGCAGCTTGGGGCAGGGGAATCGGGAGACCCAGTACTTC	CASSLGQGNRETQYF
-	TRBV28	TRBJ1-2	TRBD1	TGTGCCAGCAGCCAGGGTGGGACAGAACATGGCTACACCTTC	CASSQGGTEHGYTF
-	TRBV30	TRBJ1-3	-	TGTGCCTGGAGTACAGGGCTGGCTGGAAACACCATATATTTT	CAWSTGLAGNTIYF
-	TRBV29-1	TRBJ2-5	-	TGCAGCGTTGGCAGGCAAGAGACCCAGTACTTC	CSVGRQETQYF
few	TRBV7-9	TRBJ1-2	TRBD1	TGTGCCAGCAGCGTTGGGACAGGGAAAGAAGGCTACACCTTC	CASSVGTGKEGYTF
-	TRBV9	TRBJ2-5	TRBD1	TGTGCCAGCAGCGCCACAGGGGGCCTTGGATTGGGAGAGACCCAGTACTTC	CASSATGGLGLGETQYF
-	TRBV11-3	TRBJ2-2	TRBD1	TGTGCCAGCAGCCGCATTCCGGGACAGGGGGCAGGGGAGCTGTTTTTT	CASSRIPGQGAGELFF
-	TRBV5-1	TRBJ1-2	-	TGCGCCAGCGGACCGAAGGGCAGGGAAGACTATGGCTACACCTTC	CASGPKGREDYGYTF
-	TRBV5-1	TRBJ2-3	TRBD2	TGCGCCAGCAGCCCAATGATAGCGGGGAGCACAGATACGCAGTATTTT	CASSPMIAGSTDTQYF
-	TRBV6-1	TRBJ2-3	-	TGTGCCAGCAGTGAAGGGGGTGGAGACTACACCCTTTTT	CASSEGGGDYTLF
-	TRBV10-2	TRBJ1-5	-	TGCGCCAGCAGTGGAGAGAATCAGCCCCAGCATTTT	CASSGENQPQHF
-	TRBV4-2	TRBJ2-3	TRBD2	TGTGCCAGCAGCCAAGCGGGCCGGGAGGCAGATACGCAGTATTTT	CASSQAGREADTQYF
-	TRBV7-2	TRBJ1-6	TRBD1	TGTGCCAGCAGCTTTGGGGTCACGGCGGGACAGGAGTATAATTCACCCCTCCACTTT	CASSFGVTAGQEYNSPLHF
-	TRBV5-5	TRBJ1-3	-	TGTGCCAGCCGCAGAGACTTCTCTGGAAACACCATATATTTT	CASRRDFSGNTIYF
-	TRBV7-9	TRBJ2-7	-	TGTGCCAGCAGCTCACCGGAGCGGGAGCAGTACTTC	CASSSPEREQYF
once	TRBV2	TRBJ1-1	-	TGTGCCAGCAGGCCACAGGGCTACACTGAAGCTTTCTTT	CASRPQGYTEAFF
-	TRBV3-1/TRBV3-2	TRBJ1-5	TRBD1	TGTGCCAGCAGCCGACAGGGGGATCAGCCCCAGCATTTT	CASSRQGDQPQHF
-	TRBV2	TRBJ1-2	TRBD1	TGTGCCAGCAGTCTGCGACAGGGGAACGGCTATGGCTACACCTTC	CASSLRQGNGYGYTF
-	TRBV4-1	TRBJ1-2	-	TGCGCCAGCAGCCAAGACCACCCTTATGAGGGCTACACCTTC	CASSQDHPYEGYTF
-	TRBV9	TRBJ1-1	-	TGTGCCAGCAGCGTAGGAACAGACACTGAAGCTTTCTTT	CASSVGTDTEAFF
-	TRBV2	TRBJ1-4	TRBD1	TGTGCCAGCAGATACAGGGGGCAGGGTGAAAAACTGTTTTTT	CASRYRGQGEKLFF
-	TRBV4-1	TRBJ2-7	-	TGCGCCAGCAGCCAACACCGGGGCTACGAGCAGTACTTC	CASSQHRGYEQYF
-	TRBV3-1/TRBV3-2	TRBJ2-7	TRBD2	TGTGCCAGCAGCCGCTCTAGCGGGGGGGCTAACGAGCAGTACTTC	CASSRSSGGANEQYF
few	TRBV5-1	TRBJ1-1	-	TGCGCCAGCAGCTTGTCCGGGACACCTGAAGCTTTCTTT	CASSLSGTPEAFF
-	TRBV4-2	TRBJ2-3	TRBD2	TGTGCCAGCAGCCAAGATATGGCTAGCGGGAGTGCGGATACGCAGTATTTT	CASSQDMASGSADTQYF
-	TRBV2	TRBJ2-7	-	TGTGCCAGCATTTGGACAGCCGCGGGGGACGAGCAGTACTTC	CASIWTAAGDEQYF
-	TRBV28	TRBJ2-3	-	-	CASSFGPGGRDTQYF
-	TRBV18	TRBJ2-7	-	TGTGCCAGCTCAGTCAGGCAATCAATCTCCTACGAGCAGTACTTC	CASSVRQSISYEQYF
few	TRBV3-1/TRBV3-2	TRBJ2-7	TRBD1	TGTGCCAGCAGCCAAGACTTGAGGGACAGCTACGAGCAGTACTTC	CASSQDLRDSYEQYF
-	TRBV28	TRBJ1-2	-	TGTGCCAGCAGCGCGGGGATCTATGGCTACACCTTC	CASSAGIYGYTF
-	TRBV7-9	TRBJ2-2	-	TGTGCCAGCAGCTTAATGCGGGGAAGTGGAGTCGGGGAGCTGTTTTTT	CASSLMRGSGVGELFF